The rows below give T cell receptor beta chains drawn from one sample of a study of blood T cells in healthy people across ages. TCRdb passed the 5' RACE reads through MiXCR, listing each CDR3 protein once. The profile shows 750,000 to 1,000,000 distinct CDR3 sequences, almost 30% of them singletons. The data also belong to a second study, concerning T cells of mothers and their children.

The sample was blood. These receptors were obtained from a woman aged 40 to 50 in good health. Both conserved end residues are part of each CDR3. D genes are given only for firm matches. Clone size is given for some rows only: seen once, a few or many times, or a class if the clone is expanded.

TRBJ2-3 | TRBD2 | TRBV20-1 | many | 16 | CSARDPQRGWTDTQYF | TGCAGTGCTAGAGACCCCCAGCGGGGGTGGACAGATACGCAGTATTTT
TRBJ2-1 | - | TRBV4-3 | few | 18 | CASSQYAGVDMGYNEQFF | TGCGCCAGCAGCCAATACGCCGGGGTAGATATGGGCTACAATGAGCAGTTCTTC
TRBJ2-3 | - | TRBV11-3 | once | 13 | CASRGLLTDTQYF | TGTGCCAGCAGAGGACTCCTCACAGATACGCAGTATTTT
TRBJ2-5 | - | TRBV2 | - | 13 | CATAPGARETQYF | TGTGCCACCGCGCCGGGGGCTCGGGAGACCCAGTACTTC
TRBJ2-7 | - | TRBV11-1 | - | 16 | CASSLFRDGSYNEQYF | TGTGCTAGCAGCCTGTTCCGGGACGGATCCTACAATGAGCAGTACTTC
TRBJ2-1 | TRBD1 | TRBV27 | - | 15 | CASSRYRTGYNEQFF | TGTGCCAGCAGTCGATACAGGACAGGTTACAATGAGCAGTTCTTC
TRBJ1-1 | - | TRBV12-3/TRBV12-4 | few | 14 | CASSLDSGDTEAFF | TGTGCCAGCAGTTTGGACTCAGGGGACACTGAAGCTTTCTTT
TRBJ2-7 | - | TRBV10-3 | - | 14 | CAINPDPGRYEQYF | TGTGCCATCAACCCCGACCCGGGTAGGTACGAGCAGTACTTC
TRBJ2-1 | - | TRBV2 | - | 16 | CASSEGGQGSYNEQFF | TGTGCCAGCAGTGAAGGGGGTCAGGGCTCCTACAATGAGCAGTTCTTC
TRBJ2-7 | - | TRBV28 | few | 15 | CASSFFRVSSYEQYF | TGTGCCAGCAGTTTCTTCCGGGTGAGCTCCTACGAGCAGTACTTC
TRBJ1-5 | TRBD1 | TRBV25-1 | few | 16 | CASSDSGQGAWQPQHF | TGTGCCAGCAGTGACTCGGGACAGGGGGCATGGCAGCCCCAGCATTTT
TRBJ2-1 | - | TRBV10-2 | - | 16 | CASSEYTGVPNNEQFF | TGCGCCAGCAGTGAGTATACAGGCGTACCTAACAATGAGCAGTTCTTC
TRBJ2-3 | - | TRBV2 | - | 16 | CASSQLGGQLADTQYF | TGTGCCAGCAGTCAATTGGGGGGACAACTTGCAGATACGCAGTATTTT
TRBJ2-2 | - | TRBV29-1 | many | 15 | CSAGGGPTAPGELFF | TGCAGCGCCGGTGGGGGCCCTACCGCGCCCGGGGAGCTGTTTTTT
TRBJ1-4 | - | TRBV20-1 | - | 14 | CSAGNRKWDEKLFF | TGCAGTGCTGGTAACAGAAAATGGGATGAAAAACTGTTTTTT
TRBJ2-3 | - | TRBV29-1 | - | 14 | CSVESDTQGDTQYF | TGCAGCGTTGAAAGCGATACGCAGGGGGATACGCAGTATTTT
TRBJ2-3 | - | TRBV7-8 | many | 11 | CASSPADTQYF | TGTGCCAGCAGCCCGGCAGATACGCAGTATTTT
TRBJ2-1 | TRBD2 | TRBV29-1 | - | 15 | CSVGISGGRGNEQFF | TGCAGCGTAGGGATTTCGGGGGGGCGCGGCAATGAGCAGTTCTTC
TRBJ2-1 | TRBD1 | TRBV7-8 | - | 14 | CASVPGTGHDEGFF | TGTGCCAGCGTCCCCGGGACAGGGCACGATGAGGGCTTCTTC
TRBJ2-1 | TRBD2 | TRBV12-3/TRBV12-4 | - | 16 | CASSLTRGGTLREQFF | TGTGCCAGCAGTTTAACGCGGGGGGGTACCTTACGGGAGCAGTTCTTC
TRBJ1-2 | - | TRBV12-3/TRBV12-4 | - | 12 | CASSYEVYGYTF | TGTGCCAGCAGTTACGAGGTCTATGGCTACACCTTC
TRBJ2-7 | TRBD2 | TRBV3-1 | many | 16 | CASSLGFSGGMNEQYF | TGTGCCAGCTCTCTCGGGTTTAGCGGGGGGATGAACGAGCAGTACTTC
TRBJ1-1 | - | TRBV7-9 | few | 15 | CASSPKGTPNTEAFF | TGTGCCAGCAGCCCCAAGGGCACGCCCAACACTGAAGCTTTCTTT
TRBJ2-1 | - | TRBV4-1 | few | 18 | CASSQGVFSRAAGNEQFF | TGCGCCAGCAGCCAAGGTGTGTTTTCCAGGGCCGCGGGTAATGAGCAGTTCTTC
TRBJ2-7 | - | TRBV6-5 | many | 15 | CASSPGPLSSYEQYF | TGTGCCAGCAGCCCGGGGCCCTTAAGCTCCTACGAGCAGTACTTC
TRBJ1-2 | - | TRBV9 | few | 16 | CASSVVDGAFNYGYTF | TGTGCCAGCAGCGTAGTAGACGGAGCCTTTAACTATGGCTACACCTTC
TRBJ1-4 | - | TRBV19 | - | 14 | CASRWTRGHEKLFF | TGTGCCAGTAGGTGGACGAGGGGTCATGAAAAACTGTTTTTT
TRBJ2-7 | - | TRBV7-7 | many | 15 | CASSLAPGLHYEQYF | TGTGCTAGCAGCTTAGCGCCGGGACTCCACTACGAGCAGTACTTC
TRBJ2-3 | TRBD1 | TRBV29-1 | few | 16 | CSVEDLRGQGTDTQYF | TGCAGCGTTGAAGATCTTCGGGGACAGGGTACAGATACGCAGTATTTT
TRBJ1-6 | - | TRBV20-1 | - | 13 | CSASGLRAAADHF | TGCAGTGCTAGTGGCCTGAGGGCAGCCGCTGACCATTTT
TRBJ2-7 | - | TRBV20-1 | many | 14 | CSALAPGHTYEQYF | TGCAGTGCTCTGGCACCGGGACACACCTACGAGCAGTACTTC
TRBJ2-7 | TRBD1 | TRBV2 | many | 17 | CASSEFIAADRDYEQYF | TGTGCCAGCAGTGAATTTATAGCCGCGGACAGGGACTACGAGCAGTACTTC
TRBJ1-1 | - | TRBV6-1 | few | 12 | CASSGLGTEAFF | TGTGCCAGCAGCGGACTTGGGACTGAAGCTTTCTTT
TRBJ1-5 | - | TRBV19 | - | 13 | CASSITYNQPQHF | TGTGCCAGTAGTATCACCTACAATCAGCCCCAGCATTTT
TRBJ2-5 | - | TRBV9 | - | 15 | CASSVGTTSKETQYF | TGTGCCAGCAGCGTAGGGACAACTAGTAAAGAGACCCAGTACTTC
TRBJ2-7 | TRBD1 | TRBV20-1 | - | 16 | CSARDLVGTGKYEQYF | TGCAGTGCTAGGGACCTCGTGGGGACAGGGAAGTACGAGCAGTACTTC
TRBJ1-2 | - | TRBV5-4 | few | 13 | CASSSSVGYGYTF | TGTGCCAGCAGCTCTAGCGTCGGCTATGGCTACACCTTC
TRBJ1-1 | - | TRBV10-3 | - | 13 | CAISLQTGGEAFF | TGTGCCATCAGCCTCCAGACGGGTGGTGAAGCTTTCTTT
TRBJ2-7 | - | TRBV11-2 | many | 13 | CASSLDRQSEQYF | TGTGCCAGCAGCTTAGATAGACAGAGCGAGCAGTACTTC
TRBJ2-5 | TRBD2 | TRBV6-6 | many | 18 | CASSYFEWKRGYQETQYF | TGTGCCAGCAGTTACTTCGAGTGGAAGCGGGGGTACCAAGAGACCCAGTACTTC
TRBJ2-7 | TRBD1 | TRBV7-2 | many | 15 | CASSLGPGQGYEQYF | TGTGCCAGCAGCTTAGGACCGGGACAGGGTTACGAGCAGTACTTC
TRBJ1-4 | - | TRBV10-3 | - | 11 | CAISYTVKLFF | TGTGCCATCAGCTACACGGTGAAACTGTTTTTT
TRBJ1-1 | - | TRBV2 | few | 12 | CASTTLGTEAFF | TGTGCCAGCACCACCCTAGGGACTGAAGCTTTCTTT
TRBJ1-4 | - | TRBV20-1 | few | 14 | CSARKGGGNEKLFF | TGCAGTGCTAGGAAGGGAGGGGGTAATGAAAAACTGTTTTTT
TRBJ2-2 | TRBD1 | TRBV20-1 | few | 13 | CSATGGHTGELFF | TGCAGTGCTACAGGGGGCCACACCGGGGAGCTGTTTTTT
TRBJ2-7 | - | TRBV29-1 | few | 14 | CSAGRGTSSYEQYF | TGCAGTGCCGGAAGGGGGACCTCCTCCTACGAGCAGTACTTC
TRBJ2-7 | - | TRBV10-2 | - | 14 | CASSPRVSGYEQYF | TGCGCCAGCAGCCCCCGGGTATCGGGTTACGAGCAGTACTTC
TRBJ1-2 | - | TRBV12-3/TRBV12-4 | many | 10 | CASKSYGYTF | TGTGCCAGCAAGAGTTATGGCTACACCTTC
TRBJ2-6 | - | TRBV6-6 | few | 15 | CASSYGPMGANVLTF | TGTGCCAGCAGTTACGGTCCTATGGGGGCCAACGTCCTGACTTTC
TRBJ1-2 | - | TRBV7-2 | many | 15 | CASSLAGQGVDGYTF | TGTGCCAGCAGCTTAGCTGGGCAGGGTGTAGATGGCTACACCTTC
TRBJ2-6 | TRBD1 | TRBV5-5 | many | 17 | CASNTGAPLSGANVLTF | TGTGCCAGTAATACAGGGGCCCCTCTCTCTGGGGCCAACGTCCTGACTTTC
TRBJ1-2 | - | TRBV6-5 | many | 14 | CASSYSADNYGYTF | TGTGCCAGCAGTTACTCGGCAGATAACTATGGCTACACCTTC
TRBJ1-5 | TRBD1 | TRBV20-1 | few | 15 | CSAKPGQGAGQPQHF | TGCAGTGCTAAACCGGGACAGGGGGCCGGGCAGCCCCAGCATTTT
TRBJ2-4 | TRBD2 | TRBV13 | many | 19 | CASSPPQLAGRGLGNIQYF | TGTGCCAGCAGCCCCCCCCAACTAGCGGGGAGAGGCTTGGGAAACATTCAGTACTTC